This TCR beta chain was obtained from a study of post-analysis software for immune sequencing data. Study outcomes and limitations: Controls showed lower frequencies than patients for roughly five TRBV segments, and TRBV5-6, TRBV5-1 and TRBV20-1 were among these. Diversity measured as normalized Chao1 was significantly lower in multiple sclerosis patients than in controls.

Trimming removed 6 bases from V and 8 bases from J; junction bases left unmatched: 8. The CDR3 loop spans 15 amino acids. Incorporated into the TCR beta cDNA libraries were unique molecular identifiers, which served to reduce PCR and sequencing biases. One entry per CDR3 protein, called by TCRdb with MiXCR from the PCR reads. The top ten clones hold just under 5% of a sample with 750,000 to 900,000 distinct CDR3 sequences, more than 45% of them seen once. With respect to this clonotype: The target antigen is unknown.

The J gene is TRBJ2-1, the V gene TRBV12-3 or TRBV12-4, with 12 bases lining up with TRBD2. The sample comprised blood. The TCR was taken from a girl between 5 and 17 years old with multiple sclerosis. The CDR3 sequence is CASSPGTSGWDEQFF. The CDR3 DNA follows: TGTGCCAGCAGCCCCGGGACTAGCGGGTGGGATGAGCAGTTCTTC.